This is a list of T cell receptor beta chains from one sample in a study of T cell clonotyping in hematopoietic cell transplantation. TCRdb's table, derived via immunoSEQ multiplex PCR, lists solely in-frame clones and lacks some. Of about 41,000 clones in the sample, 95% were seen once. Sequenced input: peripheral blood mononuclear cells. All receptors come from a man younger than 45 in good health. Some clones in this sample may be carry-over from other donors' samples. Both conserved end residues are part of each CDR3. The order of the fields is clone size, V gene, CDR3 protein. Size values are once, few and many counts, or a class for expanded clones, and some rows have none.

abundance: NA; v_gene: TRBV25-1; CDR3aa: CASSEFGGGFSYEQYF
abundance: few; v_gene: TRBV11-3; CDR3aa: CASSFEGIPGANVLTF
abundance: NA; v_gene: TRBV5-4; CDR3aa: CASSLLTGLDGYTF
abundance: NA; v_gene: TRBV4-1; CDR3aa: CASSQPPGGANTGELFF
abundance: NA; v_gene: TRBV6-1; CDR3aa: CASSEGTSVREQFF
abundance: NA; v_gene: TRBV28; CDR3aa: CASSLIGPNEKLFF
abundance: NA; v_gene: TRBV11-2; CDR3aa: CASSFGASSYNEQFF
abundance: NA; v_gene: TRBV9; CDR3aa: CASSVEGGLGETQYF
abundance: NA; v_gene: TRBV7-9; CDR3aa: CASSPPGLLGDNEQFF
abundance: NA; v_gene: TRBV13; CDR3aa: CASSLRTNEAFF
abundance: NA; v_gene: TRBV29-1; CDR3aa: CSVEDRASTDTQYF
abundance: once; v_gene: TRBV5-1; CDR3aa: CASSFEGTRGTEAFF
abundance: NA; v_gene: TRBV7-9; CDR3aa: CASSPFRVGGKPDNEQFF
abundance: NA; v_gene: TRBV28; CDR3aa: CASRPGGRTYEQYF
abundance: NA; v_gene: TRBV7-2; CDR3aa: CASSLAAGGGNTIYF
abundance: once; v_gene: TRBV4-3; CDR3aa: CASSQDGATEAFF
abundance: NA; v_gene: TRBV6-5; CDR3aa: CASSLGSGAGKTQYF
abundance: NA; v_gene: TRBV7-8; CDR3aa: CASSSPGRVGYTF
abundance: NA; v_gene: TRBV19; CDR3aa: CASSMTSGVGTGELFF
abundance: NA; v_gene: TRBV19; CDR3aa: CASSMRRDRPNTEAFF
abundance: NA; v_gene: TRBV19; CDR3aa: CASSMGGRPNNEQFF
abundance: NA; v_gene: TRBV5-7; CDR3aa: CASSLDRGETQYF
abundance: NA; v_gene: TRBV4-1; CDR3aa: CASSQDWADSNQPQHF
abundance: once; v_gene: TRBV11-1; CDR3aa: CASSSGQGAIQYF
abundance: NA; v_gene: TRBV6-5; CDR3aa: CASSYQDGELFF
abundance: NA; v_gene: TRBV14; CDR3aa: CASSRTGFVGNTIYF
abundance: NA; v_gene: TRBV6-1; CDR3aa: CASREHANTEAFF
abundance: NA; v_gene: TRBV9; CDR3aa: CASSVGNRGGHEQYF
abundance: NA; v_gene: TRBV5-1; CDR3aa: CASSKTAGSAGYTF
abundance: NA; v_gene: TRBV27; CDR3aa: CASRPLAGEEETQYF
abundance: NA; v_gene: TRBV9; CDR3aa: CASSAGTAGNTIYF
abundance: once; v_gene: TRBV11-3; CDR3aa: CASSFVAGSTEQFF
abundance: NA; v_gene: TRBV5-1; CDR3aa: CASSLEAGRSAAYGYTF
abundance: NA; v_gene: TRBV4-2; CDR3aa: CASSQAAGTLNYGYTF
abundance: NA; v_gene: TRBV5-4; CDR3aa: CASRTSGGTDTQYF
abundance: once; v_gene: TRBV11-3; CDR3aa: CASSPGLAGLRSSYEQYF
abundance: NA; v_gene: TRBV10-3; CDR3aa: CAIRGFSVLGTVPSGANVLTF
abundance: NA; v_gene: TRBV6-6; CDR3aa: CASRPTSGGYTDTQYF
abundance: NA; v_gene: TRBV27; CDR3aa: CASSFGTGGSGELFF
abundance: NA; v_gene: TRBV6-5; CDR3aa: CASRTDPNSNQPQHF
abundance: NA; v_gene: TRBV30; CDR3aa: CAWSSTGYWGAFF